These 11 T cell receptor beta chains came from one sample sequenced in a study of human T cells and chemical hapten exposure. TCRdb ran MiXCR on the RACE reads and lists one entry per CDR3 protein. Of about 160,000 distinct CDR3 sequences in the sample, approximately 30% were seen once. Time point reported: patch test 3, about 24 weeks after DPC sensitization. The treatment denotes: therapeutic diphenylcyclopropenone sensitization with weekly scalp DPC. The sample was whole blood, taken in connection with sensitization to the hapten diphenylcyclopropenone (DPC). Source of these receptors: a woman aged 18-29 years with alopecia areata. Some clones in this sample may be carry-over from other donors' samples.

This clonotype was seen more than once but under ten times. The rearrangement uses TRBV5-1 and TRBJ1-2; D is undetermined. This CDR3 has 13 amino acids. The germline V gene has CDR1 SGHRS and CDR2 YFSETQ. The V end was cut by 0 bases, the J end by 3 bases, with 6 bases between. The CDR3 is CASSLDRDYGYTF. The CDR3 DNA sequence: TGCGCCAGCAGCTTGGATCGTGACTATGGCTACACCTTC.

CDR3 in amino acids: CASSSPVGAGGELFF. CDR3 in DNA: TGTGCCAGCAGTTCTCCGGTGGGGGCCGGCGGGGAGCTGTTTTTT. The V gene is TRBV12-3 or TRBV12-4, the J gene TRBJ2-2, with D tentatively TRBD1 (6 bases). This CDR3 comprises 15 residues. V gave up 4 bases and J gave up 7 bases, with 16 bases separating them.

V is TRBV21-1 and J is TRBJ2-5; the DNA was not used to check the table's D call, TRBD1. TRBV21-1 is listed as a pseudogene. The CDR3 is 17 residues long. The CDR3 spells CLKAERPRGPGQETQYF. CDR3 in DNA: TGTCTTAAGGCCGAGAGACCAAGGGGGCCCGGGCAAGAGACCCAGTACTTC.

The J gene is TRBJ2-3, the V gene TRBV20-1, with TRBD2 identical over 13 bases. Germline V lookup: CDR1 DFQATT, CDR2 SNEGSKA (reference sequence). CDR3 length: 14 residues. With V trimmed by 5 bases and J by 4 bases, 3 bases remained unmatched. In DNA form, the CDR3 reads TGCAGTGCTCGACTAGCGGGAGGTTCAGATACGCAGTATTTT. It specifies CSARLAGGSDTQYF.

The gene calls are TRBV11-2 and TRBJ2-3; 9 nucleotides agree with TRBD2. Unmatched junction bases numbered 11, after V lost 1 base and J lost 9 bases. Germline CDR1 reads SGHAT; CDR2 reads FQNNGV. CDR3 length: 16 residues. The CDR3 loop is CASSLGSSGGVRTQYF. CDR3 in DNA: TGTGCCAGCAGCTTAGGTAGTAGCGGGGGAGTAAGAACGCAGTATTTT.

This chain links TRBV20-1 with TRBJ2-3; no definite D call. Trimming took 3 bases from V and 0 from J, leaving 7 bases between them. Germline V gene sequence: CDR1 DFQATT, CDR2 SNEGSKA (reference sequence). This CDR3 has 13 amino acids. CDR3 bases: TGCAGTGCTAGGAGCCCGAGCACAGATACGCAGTATTTT. This encodes CSARSPSTDTQYF.

Turning to this clonotype: With a much larger clone just one base away, this may be a read error. The genes are TRBV6-2 or TRBV6-3 and TRBJ2-5; no firm D call. V was clipped by 4 bases and J by 4 bases, with 7 bases between them. In germline, CDR1 is MNHEY, CDR2 SVGEGT. There are 12 residues in the CDR3. The CDR3 loop reads CASSLPTETQYF. In DNA form, the CDR3 reads TGTGCCAGCAGTTTACCCACAGAGACCCAGTACTTC.

This clonotype showed up just a few times. At one of its ends the junction is not consistent with the germline gene, which may arise from a read error. The chain joins TRBV10-3 to TRBJ1-3; D uncertain. The CDR3 consists of 11 residues. The V gene's germline CDR1 is ENHRY and CDR2 SYGVKD. In DNA, the CDR3 is TGTGCCATCAGTGAGGGCAGGTTGCCCATATTT. Residues: CAISEGRLPIF.

In DNA, the CDR3 is TGTGCCAGCAGCTTAGGACCCGACAGGGTCGACTATGGCTACACCTTC. Protein product: CASSLGPDRVDYGYTF. The V gene is TRBV4-2, the J gene TRBJ1-2; 7 nucleotides match TRBD1. The CDR3 sequence is 16 residues long. From germline, CDR1 is LGHNA and CDR2 YNFKEQ. Trimming removed 5 bases from V and 3 bases from J; junction bases left unmatched: 12.

This clonotype has only a few counts. The chain joins TRBV29-1 to TRBJ1-5; D uncertain. This CDR3 spans 10 amino acids. The germline gives CDR1 SQVTM, CDR2 ANQGSEA. V shed 4 bases and J shed 6 bases, with 4 bases lying between them. The CDR3, as DNA: TGCAGCGTTGGGAGTCAGCCCCAGCATTTT. This sequence encodes CSVGSQPQHF.

The rearrangement joins TRBV6-2 or TRBV6-3 to TRBJ2-7; maybe TRBD2 (6 bases). This CDR3 spans 16 amino acids. Trimming stripped 4 bases from V and 2 bases from J, with 18 bases between. CDR1 and CDR2 from the germline V gene are MNHEY and SVGEGT. The CDR3 DNA follows: TGTGCCAGCAGTTTTGGACGTAGCGGAGCAACCTACGAGCAGTACTTC. It encodes CASSFGRSGATYEQYF.